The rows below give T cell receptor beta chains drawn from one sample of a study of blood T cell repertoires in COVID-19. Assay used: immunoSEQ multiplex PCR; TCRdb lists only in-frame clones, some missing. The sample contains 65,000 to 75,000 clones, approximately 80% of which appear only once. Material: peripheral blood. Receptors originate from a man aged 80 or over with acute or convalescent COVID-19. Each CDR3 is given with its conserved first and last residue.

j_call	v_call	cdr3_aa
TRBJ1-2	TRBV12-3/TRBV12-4	CASSFGNYGYTF
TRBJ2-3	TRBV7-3	CASSLSGGTSGTDTQYF
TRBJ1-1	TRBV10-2	CARQAAENTEAFF
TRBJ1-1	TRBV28	CASSSRIGTGRSEAFF
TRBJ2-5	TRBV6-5	CASSFPGQGGQETQYF
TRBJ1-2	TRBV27	CASRRGDRNYGYTF
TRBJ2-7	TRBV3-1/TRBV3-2	CASSTRGGEQYF
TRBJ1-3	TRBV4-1	CASSLGQGASGNTIYF
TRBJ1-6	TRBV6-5	CASRKGQLHHSPLHF
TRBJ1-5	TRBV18	CASSPTQGRGQPQHF
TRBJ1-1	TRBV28	CATTGGTEAFF
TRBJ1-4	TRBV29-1	CSVEPGEGGEKLFF
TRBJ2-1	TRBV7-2	CASSLREGRNEQFF
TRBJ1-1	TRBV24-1	CATSAWGFSEAFF
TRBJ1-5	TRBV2	CASSEVTGKGQPQHF
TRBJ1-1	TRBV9	CASSAGTGAGNTEAFF
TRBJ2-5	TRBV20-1	CSARDQNRQYF
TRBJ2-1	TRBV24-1	CATSDKQGIPSHNEQFF
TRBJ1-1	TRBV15	CATSRDTGGRAFF
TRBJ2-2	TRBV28	CASSTQGQPTGELFF
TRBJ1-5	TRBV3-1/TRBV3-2	CASSPYPGQASRGNQPQHF
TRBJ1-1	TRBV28	CASITSMNTEAFF
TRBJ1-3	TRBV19	CASSIDNSGNTIYF
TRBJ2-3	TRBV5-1	CASRRGQGATDTQYF
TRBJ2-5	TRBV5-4	CASSSFVGTSKETQYF
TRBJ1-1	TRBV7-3	CASSANRGRDTEAFF
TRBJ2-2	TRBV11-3	CASSPSLAGYTGELFF
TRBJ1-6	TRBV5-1	CASSSTGNSPLHF
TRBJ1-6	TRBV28	CASSLGQYNSPLHF
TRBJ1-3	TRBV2	CASSEAGNAGNTIYF
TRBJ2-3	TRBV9	CASSARQGGSTDTQYF
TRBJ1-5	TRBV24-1	CATSDASKGEYQPQHF
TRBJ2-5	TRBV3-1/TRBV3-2	CASSLYLEGRETQYF
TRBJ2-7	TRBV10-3	CAISESTREQYF
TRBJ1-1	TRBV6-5	CASRGRVSEAFF
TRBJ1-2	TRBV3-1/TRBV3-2	CASSQALDREDGYTF
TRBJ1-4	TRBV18	CASSPSYQRGTNEKLFF
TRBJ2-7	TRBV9	CASSVGTSGTYEQYF
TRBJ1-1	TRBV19	CASNQQTGIRNTEAFF
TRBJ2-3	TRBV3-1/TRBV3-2	CASSRYRAGGADTQYF
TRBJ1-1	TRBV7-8	CASSPRTGMNTEAFF
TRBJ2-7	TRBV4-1	CASSQDRTSGRAQQYF
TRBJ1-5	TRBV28	CASTTGTGGQPQHF
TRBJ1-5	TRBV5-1	CASRVDRGTQPQHF
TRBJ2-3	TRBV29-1	CSVEERRDTQYF
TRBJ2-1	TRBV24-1	CATSDVIGQGAGEQFF
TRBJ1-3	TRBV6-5	CASSLYRAGNTIYF
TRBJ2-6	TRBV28	CASSPPLGQFSGANVLTF
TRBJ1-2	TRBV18	CASSPPNSQGGGYTF
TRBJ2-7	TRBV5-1	CASSLGGSGATYEQYF
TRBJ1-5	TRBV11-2	CASSFGQGFQPQHF
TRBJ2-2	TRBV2	CASSVEGPNTGELFF
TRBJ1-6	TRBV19	CASSPQNSPLHF
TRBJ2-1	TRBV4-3	CASSPWTANEQFF
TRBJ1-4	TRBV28	CASSLYGTGSEKLFF